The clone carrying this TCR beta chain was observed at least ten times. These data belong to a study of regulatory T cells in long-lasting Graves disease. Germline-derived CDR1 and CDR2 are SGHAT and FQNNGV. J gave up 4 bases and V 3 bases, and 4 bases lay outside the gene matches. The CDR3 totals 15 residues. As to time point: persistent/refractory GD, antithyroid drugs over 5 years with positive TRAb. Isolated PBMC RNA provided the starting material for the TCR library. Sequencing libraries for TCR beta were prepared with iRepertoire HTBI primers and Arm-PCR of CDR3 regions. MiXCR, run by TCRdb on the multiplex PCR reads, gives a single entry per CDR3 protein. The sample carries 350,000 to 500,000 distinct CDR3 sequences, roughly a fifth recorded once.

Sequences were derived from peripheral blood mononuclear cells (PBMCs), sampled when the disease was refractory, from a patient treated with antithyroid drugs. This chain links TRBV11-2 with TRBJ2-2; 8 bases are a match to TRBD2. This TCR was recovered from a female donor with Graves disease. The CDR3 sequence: CASSFELAVTGELFF. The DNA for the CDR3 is TGTGCCAGCAGCTTCGAACTAGCGGTCACCGGGGAGCTGTTTTTT.